These T cell receptor beta chains were read from a single sample in a study of blood T cell repertoires in COVID-19. Clones were sequenced by immunoSEQ multiplex PCR, and TCRdb holds only the in-frame ones, with some missing. This table holds over 60,000 clones, 70% to 85% found once. Sequenced sample: peripheral blood. All receptors come from a man between 50 and 59 years old with COVID-19, enrolled during active disease. The CDR3 runs from the conserved cysteine through the conserved F or W. A D gene is named only where the DNA matches it firmly. The listing skips clone size in some rows; elsewhere it reads once, few, many or a size class.

clone_size: -
v_call: TRBV7-2
d_call: TRBD1
j_call: TRBJ1-5
cdr3_length: 17
cdr3_aa: CASNSPGDRDDNQPQHF
cdr3_nt: TGTGCCAGCAATTCTCCCGGGGACAGGGACGACAATCAGCCCCAGCATTTT

clone_size: -
v_call: TRBV7-8
d_call: -
j_call: TRBJ1-3
cdr3_length: 16
cdr3_aa: CASSLGRGPFGNTIYF
cdr3_nt: TGTGCCAGCAGCTTGGGCCGGGGTCCCTTTGGAAACACCATATATTTT

clone_size: -
v_call: TRBV25-1
d_call: TRBD1
j_call: TRBJ2-7
cdr3_length: 13
cdr3_aa: CASSVRDREGQYF
cdr3_nt: TGTGCCAGCAGTGTCCGGGACAGGGAAGGGCAGTACTTC

clone_size: -
v_call: TRBV30
d_call: -
j_call: TRBJ1-2
cdr3_length: 13
cdr3_aa: CAWSRGLLEGYTF
cdr3_nt: TGTGCCTGGAGCCGCGGACTCTTGGAAGGCTACACCTTC

clone_size: -
v_call: TRBV6-5
d_call: -
j_call: TRBJ2-7
cdr3_length: 13
cdr3_aa: CASSYSDSSEQYF
cdr3_nt: TGTGCCAGCAGTTACTCGGACAGTTCCGAGCAGTACTTC

clone_size: -
v_call: TRBV15
d_call: -
j_call: TRBJ2-7
cdr3_length: 15
cdr3_aa: CATSKPGSLSYEQYF
cdr3_nt: TGTGCCACCAGCAAGCCGGGTTCCCTCTCCTACGAGCAGTACTTC

clone_size: -
v_call: TRBV19
d_call: -
j_call: TRBJ2-5
cdr3_length: 15
cdr3_aa: CASSIEGGLGETQYF
cdr3_nt: TGTGCCAGTAGTATAGAGGGGGGGCTCGGAGAGACCCAGTACTTC

clone_size: -
v_call: TRBV6-5
d_call: TRBD1
j_call: TRBJ2-7
cdr3_length: 15
cdr3_aa: CASSETWTGEYEQYF
cdr3_nt: TGTGCCAGCAGCGAGACGTGGACAGGGGAGTACGAGCAGTACTTC

clone_size: few
v_call: TRBV7-2
d_call: -
j_call: TRBJ2-5
cdr3_length: 14
cdr3_aa: CASSFGGGSGYSDF
cdr3_nt: -

clone_size: -
v_call: TRBV5-6
d_call: TRBD1
j_call: TRBJ2-7
cdr3_length: 13
cdr3_aa: CASSSGQGAEQYF
cdr3_nt: TGTGCCAGCAGCTCGGGACAGGGGGCCGAGCAGTACTTC

clone_size: once
v_call: TRBV2
d_call: -
j_call: TRBJ2-5
cdr3_length: 12
cdr3_aa: CASSDQTSSGDF
cdr3_nt: TGTGCCAGCAGCGACCAGACCTCATCCGGGGACTTC

clone_size: -
v_call: TRBV28
d_call: -
j_call: TRBJ1-2
cdr3_length: 13
cdr3_aa: CASSRRTVGGYTF
cdr3_nt: TGTGCCAGCAGTCGAAGGACTGTCGGTGGCTACACCTTC

clone_size: -
v_call: TRBV3-1/TRBV3-2
d_call: -
j_call: TRBJ1-2
cdr3_length: 14
cdr3_aa: CASSQEDRDYGYTF
cdr3_nt: TGTGCCAGCAGCCAGGAAGACAGAGACTATGGCTACACCTTC

clone_size: -
v_call: TRBV6-5
d_call: -
j_call: TRBJ1-2
cdr3_length: 13
cdr3_aa: CASSPGMGSGYTF
cdr3_nt: TGTGCCAGCAGCCCGGGGATGGGCTCTGGCTACACCTTC

clone_size: -
v_call: TRBV4-2
d_call: TRBD1
j_call: TRBJ2-7
cdr3_length: 15
cdr3_aa: CASSQPGQVSGEQYF
cdr3_nt: TGTGCCAGCAGCCAACCGGGACAGGTCTCGGGCGAGCAGTACTTC

clone_size: -
v_call: TRBV19
d_call: TRBD1
j_call: TRBJ1-4
cdr3_length: 18
cdr3_aa: CASSTPDRGRFGNEKLFF
cdr3_nt: TGTGCCAGTAGTACACCGGACAGGGGGCGATTTGGTAATGAAAAACTGTTTTTT

clone_size: -
v_call: TRBV18
d_call: -
j_call: TRBJ1-1
cdr3_length: 15
cdr3_aa: CASSPNRGGDTEAFF
cdr3_nt: TGTGCCAGCTCACCAAACCGGGGGGGGGACACTGAAGCTTTCTTT

clone_size: -
v_call: TRBV6-5
d_call: -
j_call: TRBJ2-7
cdr3_length: 14
cdr3_aa: CASSYGAGTYEQYF
cdr3_nt: TGTGCCAGCAGTTACGGTGCAGGGACCTACGAGCAGTACTTC

clone_size: -
v_call: TRBV10-3
d_call: -
j_call: TRBJ1-2
cdr3_length: 15
cdr3_aa: CAITTPGTSPYGYTF
cdr3_nt: TGTGCCATCACCACCCCGGGGACTTCCCCCTATGGCTACACCTTC

clone_size: -
v_call: TRBV6-5
d_call: TRBD1
j_call: TRBJ1-1
cdr3_length: 14
cdr3_aa: CASNGRTGNTEAFF
cdr3_nt: TGTGCCAGCAACGGCCGGACAGGGAACACTGAAGCTTTCTTT

clone_size: -
v_call: TRBV10-1
d_call: -
j_call: TRBJ2-3
cdr3_length: 16
cdr3_aa: CASSESAGVITDTQYF
cdr3_nt: TGCGCCAGCAGTGAGTCGGCAGGGGTCATCACAGATACGCAGTATTTT

clone_size: -
v_call: TRBV27
d_call: -
j_call: TRBJ1-1
cdr3_length: 16
cdr3_aa: CASRTDSGLMNTEAFF
cdr3_nt: TGTGCCAGCAGAACTGACTCGGGTCTTATGAACACTGAAGCTTTCTTT

clone_size: -
v_call: TRBV29-1
d_call: -
j_call: TRBJ2-1
cdr3_length: 13
cdr3_aa: CSVGKPLYNEQFF
cdr3_nt: TGCAGCGTTGGAAAGCCACTATACAATGAGCAGTTCTTC

clone_size: -
v_call: TRBV18
d_call: -
j_call: TRBJ2-5
cdr3_length: 14
cdr3_aa: CASSPGTQGETQYF
cdr3_nt: TGTGCCAGCTCACCCGGGACACAGGGAGAGACCCAGTACTTC

clone_size: -
v_call: TRBV30
d_call: -
j_call: TRBJ2-7
cdr3_length: 13
cdr3_aa: CAWSEEGPYEQYF
cdr3_nt: TGTGCCTGGAGTGAGGAGGGGCCGTACGAGCAGTACTTC

clone_size: -
v_call: TRBV28
d_call: -
j_call: TRBJ1-1
cdr3_length: 14
cdr3_aa: CASTPAHGGVEAFF
cdr3_nt: TGTGCCAGCACCCCCGCCCACGGGGGGGTCGAAGCTTTCTTT

clone_size: -
v_call: TRBV12-5
d_call: TRBD1
j_call: TRBJ1-5
cdr3_length: 17
cdr3_aa: CASGLESPWDSNQPQHF
cdr3_nt: TGTGCTAGTGGACTTGAGTCTCCATGGGACAGTAATCAGCCCCAGCATTTT

clone_size: -
v_call: TRBV4-1
d_call: TRBD1
j_call: TRBJ1-1
cdr3_length: 15
cdr3_aa: CASSQPGQGNTEAFF
cdr3_nt: TGCGCCAGCAGCCAGCCGGGACAGGGGAACACTGAAGCTTTCTTT

clone_size: -
v_call: TRBV3-1/TRBV3-2
d_call: -
j_call: TRBJ2-2
cdr3_length: 14
cdr3_aa: CASSQVLNTGELFF
cdr3_nt: TGTGCCAGCAGCCAAGTCTTGAACACCGGGGAGCTGTTTTTT

clone_size: -
v_call: TRBV3-1/TRBV3-2
d_call: -
j_call: TRBJ1-2
cdr3_length: 13
cdr3_aa: CASSQDRRYGYTF
cdr3_nt: TGTGCCAGCAGCCAAGATCGGAGATATGGCTACACCTTC

clone_size: -
v_call: TRBV6-2/TRBV6-3
d_call: TRBD2
j_call: TRBJ2-7
cdr3_length: 17
cdr3_aa: CASSYRPGRGGSYEQYF
cdr3_nt: TGTGCCAGCAGTTACCGACCCGGCCGCGGGGGGAGTTACGAGCAGTACTTC

clone_size: -
v_call: TRBV18
d_call: -
j_call: TRBJ2-5
cdr3_length: 15
cdr3_aa: CASSPSGTSQETQYF
cdr3_nt: TGTGCCAGCTCACCATCTGGGACTTCCCAAGAGACCCAGTACTTC

clone_size: -
v_call: TRBV5-1
d_call: TRBD1
j_call: TRBJ1-4
cdr3_length: 14
cdr3_aa: CASGSDTGEEKLFF
cdr3_nt: TGCGCCAGCGGATCCGATACAGGGGAAGAAAAACTGTTTTTT

clone_size: -
v_call: TRBV3-1/TRBV3-2
d_call: -
j_call: TRBJ2-7
cdr3_length: 12
cdr3_aa: CASSQGPAVQYF
cdr3_nt: TGTGCCAGCAGCCAAGGGCCCGCCGTTCAGTACTTC

clone_size: -
v_call: TRBV11-2
d_call: -
j_call: TRBJ2-5
cdr3_length: 14
cdr3_aa: CASSLGALQETQYF
cdr3_nt: TGTGCCAGCAGCTTAGGAGCCCTCCAAGAGACCCAGTACTTC

clone_size: -
v_call: TRBV24-1
d_call: -
j_call: TRBJ2-1
cdr3_length: 14
cdr3_aa: CATSDPDSYNEQFF
cdr3_nt: TGTGCCACCAGTGACCCCGACAGTTACAATGAGCAGTTCTTC

clone_size: -
v_call: TRBV5-1
d_call: -
j_call: TRBJ2-7
cdr3_length: 12
cdr3_aa: CASSLGEYEQYF
cdr3_nt: TGCGCCAGCAGCTTGGGAGAGTACGAGCAGTACTTC

clone_size: -
v_call: TRBV7-2
d_call: -
j_call: TRBJ2-5
cdr3_length: 13
cdr3_aa: CASSSDYKETQYF
cdr3_nt: TGTGCCAGCAGCTCGGACTACAAAGAGACCCAGTACTTC

clone_size: -
v_call: TRBV19
d_call: -
j_call: TRBJ1-1
cdr3_length: 13
cdr3_aa: CASSRTVNTEAFF
cdr3_nt: TGTGCCAGTAGTCGGACAGTGAACACTGAAGCTTTCTTT

clone_size: -
v_call: TRBV10-1
d_call: TRBD1
j_call: TRBJ1-1
cdr3_length: 12
cdr3_aa: CASSGGGLEAFF
cdr3_nt: TGCGCCAGCAGTGGAGGGGGCCTTGAAGCTTTCTTT

clone_size: -
v_call: TRBV6-1
d_call: -
j_call: TRBJ1-6
cdr3_length: 19
cdr3_aa: CASSEVPPGLSHYNSPLHF
cdr3_nt: TGTGCCAGCAGTGAAGTACCCCCAGGGCTGAGCCATTATAATTCACCCCTCCACTTT

clone_size: -
v_call: TRBV7-2
d_call: TRBD2
j_call: TRBJ2-3
cdr3_length: 16
cdr3_aa: CASSPKGGGLTDTQYF
cdr3_nt: TGTGCCAGCAGCCCAAAGGGCGGGGGGCTCACAGATACGCAGTATTTT

clone_size: once
v_call: TRBV7-2
d_call: -
j_call: TRBJ2-3
cdr3_length: 14
cdr3_aa: CASSLGQLADTQYF
cdr3_nt: TGTGCCAGCAGCTTAGGACAGCTCGCGGATACGCAGTATTTT

clone_size: -
v_call: TRBV19
d_call: -
j_call: TRBJ2-7
cdr3_length: 14
cdr3_aa: CASSLAFGPYEQYF
cdr3_nt: TGTGCCAGTAGTCTGGCTTTTGGCCCCTACGAGCAGTACTTC

clone_size: -
v_call: TRBV24-1
d_call: TRBD1
j_call: TRBJ2-7
cdr3_length: 14
cdr3_aa: CATSDPTTGNEQYF
cdr3_nt: TGTGCCACCAGTGACCCAACGACAGGGAACGAGCAGTACTTC

clone_size: -
v_call: TRBV30
d_call: -
j_call: TRBJ1-6
cdr3_length: 16
cdr3_aa: CAWKLTGTGYNSPLHF
cdr3_nt: TGTGCCTGGAAACTGACAGGCACCGGCTATAATTCACCCCTCCACTTT

clone_size: -
v_call: TRBV5-1
d_call: TRBD1
j_call: TRBJ1-2
cdr3_length: 15
cdr3_aa: CASSLEGQGDYGYTF
cdr3_nt: TGCGCCAGCAGCTTGGAGGGACAGGGGGACTATGGCTACACCTTC

clone_size: once
v_call: TRBV13
d_call: -
j_call: TRBJ2-1
cdr3_length: 15
cdr3_aa: CASSLMWSSYNEQFF
cdr3_nt: TGTGCCAGCAGCTTAATGTGGAGCTCCTACAATGAGCAGTTCTTC

clone_size: -
v_call: TRBV7-9
d_call: -
j_call: TRBJ1-5
cdr3_length: 13
cdr3_aa: CASSLGRDQPQHF
cdr3_nt: TGTGCCAGCAGCTTAGGGAGGGATCAGCCCCAGCATTTT

clone_size: -
v_call: TRBV29-1
d_call: -
j_call: TRBJ1-2
cdr3_length: 14
cdr3_aa: CTTTTGTPNYGYTF
cdr3_nt: TGCACAACAACAACCGGGACTCCCAACTATGGCTACACCTTC

clone_size: -
v_call: TRBV5-1
d_call: TRBD2
j_call: TRBJ2-3
cdr3_length: 15
cdr3_aa: CASSLTSGGTDTQYF
cdr3_nt: TGCGCCAGCAGCTTGACTAGCGGGGGGACAGATACGCAGTATTTT

clone_size: -
v_call: TRBV12-5
d_call: TRBD2
j_call: TRBJ2-1
cdr3_length: 15
cdr3_aa: CASGLVGLVRGEQFF
cdr3_nt: TGTGCTAGTGGTTTGGTAGGACTAGTAAGGGGTGAGCAGTTCTTC

clone_size: few
v_call: TRBV7-3
d_call: TRBD1
j_call: TRBJ1-6
cdr3_length: 14
cdr3_aa: CASSSGQNNSPLHF
cdr3_nt: TGTGCCAGCAGCTCGGGACAGAATAATTCACCCCTCCACTTT

clone_size: -
v_call: TRBV9
d_call: -
j_call: TRBJ2-3
cdr3_length: 15
cdr3_aa: CASSGGRLGQDTQYF
cdr3_nt: TGTGCCAGCAGCGGGGGTCGGTTGGGGCAAGATACGCAGTATTTT

clone_size: -
v_call: TRBV5-1
d_call: TRBD1
j_call: TRBJ1-1
cdr3_length: 15
cdr3_aa: CASSAWTGGNTEAFF
cdr3_nt: TGCGCCAGCAGCGCGTGGACAGGGGGGAACACTGAAGCTTTCTTT